This TCR beta chain is drawn from a study of cytomegalovirus exposure and HLA in healthy donors. Germline loops: CDR1 SGHTA, CDR2 FQGNSA. Trimming removed 1 base at V and 6 bases at J, with 7 bases between. The CDR3 consists of 13 residues. The PCR was carried out with 60 Vbeta primers and 13 Jbeta primers. The protocol was immunoSEQ multiplex PCR, while the TCRdb copy is restricted to in-frame clones and leaves out a portion. The sample gives approximately 100,000 clones, about 76% of which show up once; 4.9% is in the top ten. Specimen: PBMCs. The chain recombines TRBV7-2 with TRBJ1-5; D ambiguous. The source of this sequence is a woman aged 40 to 49 in good health and CMV-seronegative. CDR3 DNA sequence: TGTGCCAGCAGCTTAGAAGGGAGTCAGCCCCAGCATTTT. Translating gives CASSLEGSQPQHF. The whole variable domain, filled in from reference TRBV7-2 and TRBJ1-5, reads GAGVSQSPSNKVTEKGKDVELRCDPISGHTALYWYRQSLGQGLEFLIYFQGNSAPDKSGLPSDRFSAERTGGSVSTLTIQRTQQEDSAVYLCASSLEGSQPQHFGDGTRLSIL.